The sequence of this T cell receptor (beta chain) was determined in a study of blood T cell repertoires in COVID-19 (TCRdb year 2020). With respect to the entire study: The collaborator samples originated in the United States, Italy and Spain and spanned the acute and convalescent phases of COVID-19. The prospective study material was composed of cDNA or gDNA derived from T cells, B-cell-depleted T cells, or PBMCs. Deeply sampled blood TCRbeta repertoires from subjects exposed to, actively infected with, or recovered from COVID-19 were included in the dataset. The repertoires were released in a freely available public database meant as a resource for research on the immune response to SARS-CoV-2. The samples were drawn from the first 160 participants of the ongoing ImmuneRACE study and from some 1,300 subjects provided by 6 global collaborators. Sample metadata almost always included a de-identified subject ID, COVID-19 status, age in years and sex. Where available, HLA class I and class II types were taken from metadata supplied by the sample provider and were not determined by assay-based typing. What the work shows at the level of the full study, not this receptor alone: How much clinical and demographic metadata was included differed by source and by participant, and the metadata was provided uncurated.

One collaborating source in Seattle enrolled patients while the patients were actively infected and followed the patients over time throughout the course of disease. The collaborating institutions used their own protocols to collect whole blood in K2EDTA tubes. For TCRbeta analysis, collaborators shipped samples as frozen whole blood, isolated PBMCs, or DNA extracted from either of those sample types. TCRbeta CDR3 regions were amplified from genomic DNA by means of the immunoSEQ Assay, a bias-controlled multiplex PCR. The original methods were these. The number of nucleated cells in each sample was estimated from the amplification of reference gene primers within the assay. To quantify the absolute abundance of each unique TCRbeta CDR3 rearrangement, sequence reads were collapsed and filtered. For each sample, productive Simpson clonality was calculated by taking the square root of Simpson's diversity index across productive rearrangements. Sourced from immuneACCESS, this table was stored by TCRdb with only in-frame sequences that have V and J called. A share of the clones is absent; for the studies checked, an unresolved V gene accounts for under half, and the remainder has no known explanation. For V, J and clone size, that table is used; D and trimming come from the DNA. Present in this sample are more than 45,000 clones, approximately 84% of which were seen just once. The ten biggest clones cover roughly a tenth of the sample.

This clone has only a few counts. Which antigen it targets is not known. Base qualities are not recorded, but no much larger clone differs from it by a single base. The sample has other DNA sequences that encode this CDR3 too. Its CDR3 holds 13 amino acids, cysteine through phenylalanine. Just CDR3 DNA is preserved here, 39 bases in frame from base 1. V was cut back by 2 bases and J by 1 base, leaving a gap of 5 bases between them. The sequence was obtained from a man older than 75 with COVID-19, enrolled during active disease. The sample consisted of peripheral blood. Recombination linked TRBV12-3 or TRBV12-4 to TRBJ1-1, with TRBD1 tentatively as D gene (5 bases match). CDR3 loop: CASSLRGNTEAFF. In nucleotide form, the sequence is TGTGCCAGCAGTTTAAGGGGGAACACTGAAGCTTTCTTT.